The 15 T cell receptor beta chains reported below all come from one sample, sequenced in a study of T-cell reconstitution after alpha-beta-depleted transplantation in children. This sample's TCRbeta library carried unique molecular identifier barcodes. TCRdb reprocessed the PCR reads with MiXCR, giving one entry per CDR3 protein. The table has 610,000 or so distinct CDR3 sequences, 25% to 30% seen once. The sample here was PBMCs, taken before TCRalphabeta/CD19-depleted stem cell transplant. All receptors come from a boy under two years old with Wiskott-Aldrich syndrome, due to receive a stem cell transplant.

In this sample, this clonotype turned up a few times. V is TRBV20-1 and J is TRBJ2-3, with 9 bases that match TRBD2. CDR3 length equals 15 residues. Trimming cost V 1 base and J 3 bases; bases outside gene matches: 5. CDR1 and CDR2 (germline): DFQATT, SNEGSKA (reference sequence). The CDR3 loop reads CSARGVREGTDTQYF. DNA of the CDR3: TGCAGTGCTAGAGGGGTGCGGGAGGGAACAGATACGCAGTATTTT.

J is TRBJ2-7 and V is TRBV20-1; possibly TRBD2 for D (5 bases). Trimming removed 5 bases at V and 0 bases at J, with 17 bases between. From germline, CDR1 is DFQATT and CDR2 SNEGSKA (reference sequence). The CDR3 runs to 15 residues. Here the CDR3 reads CSAGLWRASSYEQYF. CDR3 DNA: TGCAGTGCTGGGCTATGGCGGGCCAGCTCCTACGAGCAGTACTTC.

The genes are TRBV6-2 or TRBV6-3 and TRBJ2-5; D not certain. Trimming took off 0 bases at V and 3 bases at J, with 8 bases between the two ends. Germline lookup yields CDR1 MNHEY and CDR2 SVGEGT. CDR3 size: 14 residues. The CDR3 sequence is CASSYSNIEETQYF. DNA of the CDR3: TGTGCCAGCAGTTACTCGAACATTGAAGAGACCCAGTACTTC.

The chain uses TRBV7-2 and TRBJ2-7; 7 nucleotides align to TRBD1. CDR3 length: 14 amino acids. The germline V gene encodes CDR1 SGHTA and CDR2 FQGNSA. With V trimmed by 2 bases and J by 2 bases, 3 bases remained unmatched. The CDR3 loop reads CASSLHQGAYEQYF. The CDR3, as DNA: TGTGCCAGCAGCTTACACCAGGGGGCCTACGAGCAGTACTTC.

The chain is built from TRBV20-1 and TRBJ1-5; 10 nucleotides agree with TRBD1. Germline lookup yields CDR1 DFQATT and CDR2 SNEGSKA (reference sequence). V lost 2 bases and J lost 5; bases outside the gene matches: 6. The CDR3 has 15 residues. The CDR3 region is CSARNPGTGDQPQHF. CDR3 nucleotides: TGCAGTGCTAGAAATCCAGGGACAGGGGATCAGCCCCAGCATTTT.

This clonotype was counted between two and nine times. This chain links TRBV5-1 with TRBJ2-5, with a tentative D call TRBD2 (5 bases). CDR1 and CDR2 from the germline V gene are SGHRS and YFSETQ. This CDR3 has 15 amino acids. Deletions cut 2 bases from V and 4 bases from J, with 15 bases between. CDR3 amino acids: CASSFDLAFLETQYF. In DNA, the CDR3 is TGCGCCAGCAGCTTCGATCTAGCATTCCTAGAGACCCAGTACTTC.

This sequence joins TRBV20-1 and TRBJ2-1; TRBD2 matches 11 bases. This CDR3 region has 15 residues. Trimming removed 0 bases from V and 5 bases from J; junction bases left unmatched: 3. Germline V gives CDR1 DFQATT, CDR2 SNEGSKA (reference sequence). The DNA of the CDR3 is TGCAGTGCTAGAGAAGGGGGACTAGCGGACAATGAGCAGTTCTTC. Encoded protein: CSAREGGLADNEQFF.

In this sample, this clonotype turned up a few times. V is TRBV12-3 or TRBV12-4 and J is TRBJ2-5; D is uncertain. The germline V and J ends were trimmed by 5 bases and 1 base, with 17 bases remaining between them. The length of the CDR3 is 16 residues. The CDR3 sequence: CASSTKAWTAQETQYF. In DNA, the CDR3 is TGTGCCAGCAGTACCAAGGCGTGGACGGCCCAAGAGACCCAGTACTTC.

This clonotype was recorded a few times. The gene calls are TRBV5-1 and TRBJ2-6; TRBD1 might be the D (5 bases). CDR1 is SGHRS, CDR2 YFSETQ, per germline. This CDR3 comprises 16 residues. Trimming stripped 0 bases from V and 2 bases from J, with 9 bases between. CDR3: CASSLDSRAGANVLTF. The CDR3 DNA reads TGCGCCAGCAGCTTGGATAGCAGGGCTGGGGCCAACGTCCTGACTTTC.

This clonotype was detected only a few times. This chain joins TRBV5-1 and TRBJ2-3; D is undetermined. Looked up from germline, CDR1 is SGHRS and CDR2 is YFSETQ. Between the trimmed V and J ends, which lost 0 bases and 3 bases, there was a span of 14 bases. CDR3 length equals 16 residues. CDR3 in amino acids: CASSLVATSRTDTQYF. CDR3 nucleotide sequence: TGCGCCAGCAGCTTGGTGGCTACCTCTAGGACAGATACGCAGTATTTT.

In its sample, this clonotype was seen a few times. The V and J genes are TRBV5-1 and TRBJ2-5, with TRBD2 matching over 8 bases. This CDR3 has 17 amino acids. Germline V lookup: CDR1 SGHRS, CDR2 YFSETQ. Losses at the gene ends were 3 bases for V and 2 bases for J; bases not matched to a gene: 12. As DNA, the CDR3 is TGCGCCAGCAGCTCCCCCGGGACTAGTAGGCATCAAGAGACCCAGTACTTC. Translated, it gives CASSSPGTSRHQETQYF. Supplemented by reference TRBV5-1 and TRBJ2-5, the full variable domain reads KAGVTQTPRYLIKTRGQQVTLSCSPISGHRSVSWYQQTPGQGLQFLFEYFSETQRNKGNFPGRFSGRQFSNSRSEMNVSTLELGDSALYLCASSSPGTSRHQETQYFGPGTRLLVL.

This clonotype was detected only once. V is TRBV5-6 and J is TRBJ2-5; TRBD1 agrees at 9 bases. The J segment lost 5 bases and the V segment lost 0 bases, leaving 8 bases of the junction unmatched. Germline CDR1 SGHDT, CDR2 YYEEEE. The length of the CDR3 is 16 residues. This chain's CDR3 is CASSLDRGPRLETQYF. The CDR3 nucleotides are TGTGCCAGCAGCTTGGACAGGGGGCCCCGGTTGGAGACCCAGTACTTC. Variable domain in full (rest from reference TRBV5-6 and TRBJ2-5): DAGVTQSPTHLIKTRGQQVTLRCSPKSGHDTVSWYQQALGQGPQFIFQYYEEEERQRGNFPDRFSGHQFPNYSSELNVNALLLGDSALYLCASSLDRGPRLETQYFGPGTRLLVL.

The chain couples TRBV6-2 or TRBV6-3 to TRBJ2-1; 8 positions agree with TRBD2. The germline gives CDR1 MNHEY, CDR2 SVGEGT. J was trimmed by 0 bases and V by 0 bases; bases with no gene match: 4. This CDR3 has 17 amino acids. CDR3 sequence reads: CASSYSSGAGSYNEQFF. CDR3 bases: TGTGCCAGCAGTTACTCTAGCGGGGCGGGCTCCTACAATGAGCAGTTCTTC.

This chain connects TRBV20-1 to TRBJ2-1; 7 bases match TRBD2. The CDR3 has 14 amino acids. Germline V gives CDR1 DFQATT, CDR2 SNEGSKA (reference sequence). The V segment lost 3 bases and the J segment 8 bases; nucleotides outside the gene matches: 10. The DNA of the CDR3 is TGCAGTGCTAGTATTCCTAGCGGCGGCGATGAGCAGTTCTTC. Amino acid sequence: CSASIPSGGDEQFF.

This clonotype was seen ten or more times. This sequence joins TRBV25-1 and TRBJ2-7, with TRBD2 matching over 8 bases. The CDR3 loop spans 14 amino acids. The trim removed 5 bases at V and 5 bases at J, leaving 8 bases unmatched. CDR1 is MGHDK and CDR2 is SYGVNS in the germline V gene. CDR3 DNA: TGTGCCAGCAGTCAAAGTGGGGGACTAGACGAGCAGTACTTC. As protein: CASSQSGGLDEQYF.